This entry describes one T cell receptor beta chain. Its antigen remains unknown. The sample comes from a study of T cell repertoires in cytomegalovirus infection. TCRdb processed the reads anew with MiXCR; each CDR3 protein has one entry. This repertoire shows about 130,000 distinct CDR3 sequences, around 30% found once; its top ten account for about 53%. Study observations and caveats: Totalled public TCR beta family frequency picked out people who carried CMV plus the relevant HLA.

The CDR3 consists of 16 residues. V lost 3 bases, J lost 2 bases, and 6 bases stayed unmatched. Germline CDR1 reads LNHDA; CDR2 reads SQIVND (reference sequence). The TCR originated in a human donor in good health (CMV status not recorded). Some clones in this sample may be carry-over from other donors' samples. The sample consisted of CD8+ T cells from cultured PBMCs, taken from culture after CMV antigen stimulation. This chain uses TRBV19 with TRBJ2-3, with 9 nucleotides matching TRBD2. For the CDR3, the DNA is TGTGCCAGTAGTATTAACGCGGGGGGGCCCACAGATACGCAGTATTTT. This gives the protein CASSINAGGPTDTQYF.